The rows below give T cell receptor beta chains drawn from one sample of a study of human T cells and chemical hapten exposure. TCRdb re-analysed the RACE reads in MiXCR, keeping a single row per CDR3 protein. This table holds about 84,000 distinct CDR3 sequences, roughly 10% found once. Material: whole blood, obtained in connection with sensitization to the hapten diphenylcyclopropenone (DPC). The receptors here all came from a woman aged 45-65 years with alopecia areata. Some clones in this sample may be carry-over from other donors' samples. CDR3s include the opening cysteine and the closing phenylalanine or tryptophan. The D gene is left open where the match is weak. Size values are once, few and many counts, or a class for expanded clones, and some rows have none.

>TRBJ2-1|TRBV18|few|15|-
CASSPKIGIPNEQFF
TGTGCCAGCTCACCAAAAATAGGGATCCCCAATGAGCAGTTCTTC
>TRBJ1-2|TRBV9|-|13|-
CASSETRTQGYTF
TGTGCCAGCAGCGAGACAAGAACTCAAGGCTACACCTTC
>TRBJ2-5|TRBV7-6|-|14|-
CASSLSTGGETQYF
TGTGCCAGCAGCTTGTCGACAGGAGGAGAGACCCAGTACTTC
>TRBJ2-1|TRBV7-8|-|11|-
CASSQAMGQFF
TGTGCCAGCAGCCAAGCTATGGGTCAGTTCTTC
>TRBJ2-7|TRBV3-1|-|11|-
CASSQGYEQYF
TGTGCCAGCAGCCAAGGCTACGAGCAGTACTTC
>TRBJ2-3|TRBV12-3/TRBV12-4|-|15|-
CASKPSSVSTDTQYF
TGTGCCAGCAAACCATCTAGCGTCAGCACAGATACGCAGTATTTT
>TRBJ2-7|TRBV19|-|15|TRBD1
CASSSGQGRTYEQYF
TGTGCCAGTAGTTCGGGACAGGGGAGGACCTACGAGCAGTACTTC
>TRBJ1-1|TRBV12-3/TRBV12-4|-|14|-
CANSFMGYGSEAFF
TGTGCCAACAGTTTTATGGGGTATGGGTCTGAAGCTTTCTTT
>TRBJ2-1|TRBV5-4|few|15|-
CASSFAPEPYNEQFF
TGTGCCAGCAGCTTCGCCCCGGAGCCCTACAATGAGCAGTTCTTC
>TRBJ2-7|TRBV7-2|many|13|TRBD1
CASSSTRGQEQYF
TGTGCCAGCAGCAGTACCAGGGGGCAGGAGCAGTACTTC
>TRBJ1-3|TRBV7-9|few|22|TRBD1
CASTTNPGTWTGGEDSGNTIYF
TGTGCCAGCACTACCAACCCCGGCACCTGGACAGGGGGCGAAGACTCTGGAAACACCATATATTTT
>TRBJ2-5|TRBV7-2|few|17|TRBD2
CASSLVGVAGGQETQYF
TGTGCCAGCAGCTTAGTCGGAGTAGCGGGAGGCCAAGAGACCCAGTACTTC
>TRBJ1-5|TRBV5-1|-|13|-
CASSLASNQPQHF
TGCGCCAGCAGCTTGGCTAGCAATCAGCCCCAGCATTTT
>TRBJ2-1|TRBV7-9|many|17|-
CASSFKARGQRYNEQFF
TGTGCCAGCAGCTTCAAAGCCCGTGGACAGCGGTACAATGAGCAGTTCTTC
>TRBJ2-5|TRBV29-1|many|13|TRBD2
CSVAVAGEETQYF
TGCAGCGTTGCCGTAGCGGGGGAAGAGACCCAGTACTTC
>TRBJ2-1|TRBV7-9|many|15|-
CASSFTGDSYNEQFF
TGTGCCAGCAGCTTTACAGGAGACTCCTACAATGAGCAGTTCTTC
>TRBJ1-1|TRBV9|few|14|TRBD1
CASTVEGARTEAFF
TGTGCCAGCACCGTAGAGGGGGCGAGGACTGAAGCTTTCTTT
>TRBJ2-7|TRBV2|few|13|TRBD1
CASSEGQSYEQYF
TGTGCCAGCAGTGAGGGACAGTCCTACGAGCAGTACTTC
>TRBJ2-3|TRBV7-2|many|18|TRBD2
CASSLTGLAGGRGDTQYF
TGTGCCAGCAGCTTAACCGGACTAGCGGGAGGGCGAGGAGATACGCAGTATTTT
>TRBJ2-1|TRBV19|-|16|TRBD2
CASSMFGRASYNEQFF
TGTGCCAGTAGTATGTTCGGGAGGGCATCTTACAATGAGCAGTTCTTC
>TRBJ2-7|TRBV5-4|-|16|TRBD2
CASSPPGLAGLYEQYF
TGTGCCAGCAGCCCCCCCGGACTAGCGGGACTCTACGAGCAGTACTTC
>TRBJ2-7|TRBV6-6|many|12|-
CASRGTHYEQYF
TGTGCCAGCAGAGGGACACATTACGAGCAGTACTTC